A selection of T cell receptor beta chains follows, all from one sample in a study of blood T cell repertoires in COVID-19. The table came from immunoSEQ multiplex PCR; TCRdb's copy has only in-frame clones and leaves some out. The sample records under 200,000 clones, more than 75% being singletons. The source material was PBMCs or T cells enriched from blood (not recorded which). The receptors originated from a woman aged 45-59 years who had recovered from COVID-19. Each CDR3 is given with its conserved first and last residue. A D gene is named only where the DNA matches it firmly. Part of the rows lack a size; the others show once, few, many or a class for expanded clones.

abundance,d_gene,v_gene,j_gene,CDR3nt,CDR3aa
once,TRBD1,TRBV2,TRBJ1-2,TGTGCCAGCAGTATGGCATCACAGGGGGCGATGGGTGGCTACACCTTC,CASSMASQGAMGGYTF
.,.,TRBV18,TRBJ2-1,TGTGCCAGCTCCGCTAGCTACAATGAGCAGTTCTTC,CASSASYNEQFF
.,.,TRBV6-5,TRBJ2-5,TGTGCCAGCAAGTGGTACAGCTTCCAAGAGACCCAGTACTTC,CASKWYSFQETQYF
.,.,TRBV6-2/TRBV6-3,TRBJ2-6,TGTGCCAGCAGTCGACAGGACTCTGGGGCCAACGTCCTGACTTTC,CASSRQDSGANVLTF
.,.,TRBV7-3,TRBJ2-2,TGTGCCAGCAGCCTTGACACCGGGGAGCTGTTTTTT,CASSLDTGELFF
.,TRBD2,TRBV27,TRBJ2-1,TGTGCCAGCAGTCCCCAGACTAGCGGGAGGTCCTTAGGCTCCTACAATGAGCAGTTCTTC,CASSPQTSGRSLGSYNEQFF
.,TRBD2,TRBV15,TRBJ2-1,TGTGCCACCAGCAATCGACTAGCGGGAAGGTACAATGAGCAGTTCTTC,CATSNRLAGRYNEQFF
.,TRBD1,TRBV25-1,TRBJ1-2,TGTGCCAGCTCCGGGGAAGGGGGCATCTATGGCTACACCTTC,CASSGEGGIYGYTF
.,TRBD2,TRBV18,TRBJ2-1,TGTGCCAGCTCACCTCTAGGGACTAGGAATGAGCAGTTCTTC,CASSPLGTRNEQFF
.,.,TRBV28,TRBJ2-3,TGTGCCAGCAGTCCCCAGGGGGGCAGGGGTTTCTACACAGATACGCAGTATTTT,CASSPQGGRGFYTDTQYF
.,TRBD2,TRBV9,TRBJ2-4,TGTGCCAGCAGCCCTAGGGATCTAGCGGGGGAAAACATTCAGTACTTC,CASSPRDLAGENIQYF
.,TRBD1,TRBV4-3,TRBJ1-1,TGCGCCAGCAGCCTTGACAGGGGTAGGCCTGAAGCTTTCTTT,CASSLDRGRPEAFF
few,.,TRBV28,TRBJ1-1,TGTGCCAGCAGTTTATGGGGCAGGGGACAGAACACTGAAGCTTTCTTT,CASSLWGRGQNTEAFF
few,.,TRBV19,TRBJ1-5,TGTGCCAGTAGTCTCGGGACAAGTAAAAGTCAGCCCCAGCATTTT,CASSLGTSKSQPQHF
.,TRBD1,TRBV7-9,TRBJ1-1,TGTGCCAGCAGCTTTAACAGGGGTTTGGCTTTCTTT,CASSFNRGLAFF
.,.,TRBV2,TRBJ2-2,TGTGCCAGCTGGAGGGGGGGCACCGGGGAGCTGTTTTTT,CASWRGGTGELFF
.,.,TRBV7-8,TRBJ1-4,TGTGCCAGCAGCTTAGCTTACAGGGCTTTGCTTGCAACTAATGAAAAACTGTTTTTT,CASSLAYRALLATNEKLFF
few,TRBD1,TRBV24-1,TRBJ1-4,TGTGCCACCAGTGACTCCGGGACAGGGAACGAAAAACTGTTTTTT,CATSDSGTGNEKLFF
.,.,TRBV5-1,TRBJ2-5,TGCGCCAGCAGCTTGGACAGGGTTAGGGAGACCCAGTACTTC,CASSLDRVRETQYF
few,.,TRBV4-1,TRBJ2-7,TGCGCCAGCAGCCAAGTGGTTACAGCATTCTACGAGCAGTACTTC,CASSQVVTAFYEQYF
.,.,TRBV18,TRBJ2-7,TGTGCCAGCTCAACTTCGACAGATATCGAGCAGTACTTC,CASSTSTDIEQYF
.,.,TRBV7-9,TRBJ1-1,TGTGCCAGCAGCCCTACCGGACAGACCATGAACACTGAAGCTTTCTTT,CASSPTGQTMNTEAFF
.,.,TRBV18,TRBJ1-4,TGTGCCAGCTCACGAGCAACTAATGAAAAACTGTTTTTT,CASSRATNEKLFF
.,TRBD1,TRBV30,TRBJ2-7,TGTGCCTGGAGTGCGGGACAGGGGGCACATGAGCAGTACTTC,CAWSAGQGAHEQYF
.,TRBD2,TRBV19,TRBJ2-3,TGTGCCAGTAGTCCCCCCCTTTCGGCTAGCGGGAGAAACGTAGATACGCAGTATTTT,CASSPPLSASGRNVDTQYF
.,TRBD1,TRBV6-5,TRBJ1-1,TGTGCCAGCAGCCGTCCGGGACAGGGTTTGAGGGAAGCTTTCTTT,CASSRPGQGLREAFF
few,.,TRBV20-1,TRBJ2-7,TGCAGTGCTAGTGGTGGGGAGCCCTACGAGCAGTACTTC,CSASGGEPYEQYF
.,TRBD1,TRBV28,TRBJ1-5,TGTGCCAGCAGTCACCCTGCCCGGGACAGGACGTATAGCAATCAGCCCCAGCATTTT,CASSHPARDRTYSNQPQHF
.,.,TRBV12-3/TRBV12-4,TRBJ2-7,TGTGCCAGAGGGGTGGCCGAGCAGTACTTC,CARGVAEQYF
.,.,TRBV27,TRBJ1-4,TGTGCCAGCAGTTTGTACAGGGAAACTAATGAAAAACTGTTTTTT,CASSLYRETNEKLFF
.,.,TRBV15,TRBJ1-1,TGTGCCACCAGCAGAGATTCGGGCAGGGGAGCTTTCTTT,CATSRDSGRGAFF
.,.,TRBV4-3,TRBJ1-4,TGCGCCAGCAGCCAAGAAGCGGGGCTGGGGTTTCAACTGTTTTTT,CASSQEAGLGFQLFF
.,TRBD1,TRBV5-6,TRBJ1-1,TGTGCCAGCAGCTTGGGCAGGGGGCGAACAACTGAAGCTTTCTTT,CASSLGRGRTTEAFF
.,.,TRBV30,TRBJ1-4,TGTGCCTCCCAGCGGGGGGGGAATGAAAAACTGTTTTTT,CASQRGGNEKLFF
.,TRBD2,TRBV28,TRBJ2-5,TGTGCCAGCAGTTCCGGACTAGCGGGAGTGGAGACCCAGTACTTC,CASSSGLAGVETQYF
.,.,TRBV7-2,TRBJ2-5,TGTGCCAGCAGCCCTCGACAGAATATAAGAGACCAGTACTTC,CASSPRQNIRDQYF